This TCR beta chain was sequenced in a study of CD8 T cell repertoires and HIV-1 epitope variants. CDR1 and CDR2 from the germline V gene are SGHVS and FQNEAQ. J lost 4 bases, V lost 4 bases, and 7 bases had no gene match. This CDR3 spans 15 amino acids. This clone was seen only once. Its antigen is not known. Here immunoSEQ multiplex PCR was the method, and the copy in TCRdb shows in-frame clones only, minus some. The sample has around 5,000 clones; 67% are singletons. The receptor's source is a male donor with HIV. Sequences were obtained from cultured CD8+ T cells derived from PBMCs. This chain connects TRBV7-8 to TRBJ2-5, with TRBD1 identical over 9 bases. CDR3 in DNA: TGTGCCAGCAGCTCCCGGGACAGGGTATTAGAGACCCAGTACTTC. It translates to CASSSRDRVLETQYF. The whole variable domain, remainder taken from reference TRBV7-8 and TRBJ2-5, is GAGVSQSPRYKVAKRGQDVALRCDPISGHVSLFWYQQALGQGPEFLTYFQNEAQLDKSGLPSDRFFAERPEGSVSTLKIQRTQQEDSAVYLCASSSRDRVLETQYFGPGTRLLVL.